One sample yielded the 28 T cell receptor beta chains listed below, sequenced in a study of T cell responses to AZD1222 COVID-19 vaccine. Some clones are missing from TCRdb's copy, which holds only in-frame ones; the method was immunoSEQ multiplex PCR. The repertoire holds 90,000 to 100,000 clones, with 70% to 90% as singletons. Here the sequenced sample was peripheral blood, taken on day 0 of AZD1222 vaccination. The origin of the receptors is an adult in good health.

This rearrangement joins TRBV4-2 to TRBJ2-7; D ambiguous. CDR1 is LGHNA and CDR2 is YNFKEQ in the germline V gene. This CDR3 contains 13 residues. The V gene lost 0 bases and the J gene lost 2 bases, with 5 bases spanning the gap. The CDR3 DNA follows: TGTGCCAGCAGCCAAGAACAAGCCTACGAGCAGTACTTC. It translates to CASSQEQAYEQYF.

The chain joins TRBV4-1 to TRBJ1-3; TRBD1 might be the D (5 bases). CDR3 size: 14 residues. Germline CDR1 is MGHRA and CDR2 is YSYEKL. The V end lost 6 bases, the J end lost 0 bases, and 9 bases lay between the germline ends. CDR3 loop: CASRQGGSGNTIYF. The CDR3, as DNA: TGCGCCAGCAGGCAGGGAGGCTCTGGAAACACCATATATTTT.

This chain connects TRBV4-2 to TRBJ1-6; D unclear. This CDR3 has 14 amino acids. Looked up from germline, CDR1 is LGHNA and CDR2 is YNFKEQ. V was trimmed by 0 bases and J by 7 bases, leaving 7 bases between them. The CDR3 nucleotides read TGTGCCAGCAGCCAAGATGGGGAGAATTCACCCCTCCACTTT. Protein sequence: CASSQDGENSPLHF.

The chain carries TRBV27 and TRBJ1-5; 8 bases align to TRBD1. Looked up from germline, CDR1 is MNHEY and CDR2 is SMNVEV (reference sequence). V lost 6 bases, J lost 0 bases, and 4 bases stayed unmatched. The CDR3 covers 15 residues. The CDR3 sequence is CASRNRGISNQPQHF. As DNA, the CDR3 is TGTGCCAGCAGAAACAGGGGGATTAGCAATCAGCCCCAGCATTTT.

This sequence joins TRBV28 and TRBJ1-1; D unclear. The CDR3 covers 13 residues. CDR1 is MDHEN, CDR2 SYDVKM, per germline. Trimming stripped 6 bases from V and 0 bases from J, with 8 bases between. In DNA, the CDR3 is TGTGCCAGCAGGACTACCATGAACACTGAAGCTTTCTTT. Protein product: CASRTTMNTEAFF.

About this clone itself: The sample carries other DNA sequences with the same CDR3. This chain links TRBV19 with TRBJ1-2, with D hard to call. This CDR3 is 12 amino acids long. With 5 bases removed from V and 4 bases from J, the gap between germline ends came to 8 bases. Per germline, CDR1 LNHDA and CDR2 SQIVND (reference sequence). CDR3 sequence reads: CASSPDGYGYTF. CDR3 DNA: TGTGCCAGTAGTCCAGACGGCTATGGCTACACCTTC.

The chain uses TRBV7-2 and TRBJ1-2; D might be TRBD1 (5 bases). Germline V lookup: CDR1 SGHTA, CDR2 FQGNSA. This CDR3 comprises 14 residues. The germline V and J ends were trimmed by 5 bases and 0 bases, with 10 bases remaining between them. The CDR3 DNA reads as TGTGCCAGCAGCCACACGGACACTAACTATGGCTACACCTTC. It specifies CASSHTDTNYGYTF. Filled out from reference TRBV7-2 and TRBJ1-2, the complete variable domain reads GAGVSQSPSNKVTEKGKDVELRCDPISGHTALYWYRQSLGQGLEFLIYFQGNSAPDKSGLPSDRFSAERTGGSVSTLTIQRTQQEDSAVYLCASSHTDTNYGYTFGSGTRLTVV.

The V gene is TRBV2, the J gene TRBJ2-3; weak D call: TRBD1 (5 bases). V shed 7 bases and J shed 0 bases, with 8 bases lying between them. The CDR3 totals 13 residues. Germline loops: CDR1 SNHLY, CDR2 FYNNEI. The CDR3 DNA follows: TGTGCCAGCAAGCGACAGAGCACAGATACGCAGTATTTT. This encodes CASKRQSTDTQYF. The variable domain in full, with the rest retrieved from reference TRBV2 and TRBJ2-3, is EPEVTQTPSHQVTQMGQEVILRCVPISNHLYFYWYRQILGQKVEFLVSFYNNEISEKSEIFDDQFSVERPDGSNFTLKIRSTKLEDSAMYFCASKRQSTDTQYFGPGTRLTVL.

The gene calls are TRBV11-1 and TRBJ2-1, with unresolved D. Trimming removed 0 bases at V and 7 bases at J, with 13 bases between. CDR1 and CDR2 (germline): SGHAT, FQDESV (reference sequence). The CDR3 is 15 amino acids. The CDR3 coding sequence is TGTGCCAGCAGCTTAGCGTCAACGACGTCTAATGAGCAGTTCTTC. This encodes CASSLASTTSNEQFF. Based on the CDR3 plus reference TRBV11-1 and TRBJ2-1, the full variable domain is EAEVAQSPRYKITEKSQAVAFWCDPISGHATLYWYRQILGQGPELLVQFQDESVVDDSQLPKDRFSAERLKGVDSTLKIQPAELGDSAMYLCASSLASTTSNEQFFGPGTRLTVL.

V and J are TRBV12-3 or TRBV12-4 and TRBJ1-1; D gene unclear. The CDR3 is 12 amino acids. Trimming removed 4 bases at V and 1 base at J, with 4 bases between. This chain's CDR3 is CASSWTNTEAFF. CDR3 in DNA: TGTGCCAGCAGTTGGACGAACACTGAAGCTTTCTTT.

CDR3 loop: CASSPTGTDTQYF. In nucleotides, the CDR3 is TGTGCCAGCTCACCAACAGGGACAGATACGCAGTATTTT. The chain couples TRBV18 to TRBJ2-3; D is possibly TRBD1 (6 bases). Trimming cost V 2 bases and J 3 bases, with 6 bases left between them. Germline lookup yields CDR1 KGHSH and CDR2 LQKENI. This CDR3 has 13 residues. The whole variable domain, remainder taken from reference TRBV18 and TRBJ2-3, is NAGVMQNPRHLVRRRGQEARLRCSPMKGHSHVYWYRQLPEEGLKFMVYLQKENIIDESGMPKERFSAEFPKEGPSILRIQQVVRGDSAAYFCASSPTGTDTQYFGPGTRLTVL.

Here the CDR3 reads CASSYRGQPRDYGYTF. The CDR3 nucleotides are TGTGCCAGCAGTTACCGGGGACAGCCCAGGGACTATGGCTACACCTTC. The chain couples TRBV6-5 to TRBJ1-2; 7 nucleotides agree with TRBD1. The CDR3 spans 16 residues. V lost 2 bases, J lost 3 bases, and 9 bases stayed unmatched. Germline-derived CDR1 and CDR2 are MNHEY and SVGAGI.

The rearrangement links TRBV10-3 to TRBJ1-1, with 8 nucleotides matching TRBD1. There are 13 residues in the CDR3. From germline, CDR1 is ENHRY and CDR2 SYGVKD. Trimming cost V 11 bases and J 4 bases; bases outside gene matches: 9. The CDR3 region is CAGADRAGTEAFF. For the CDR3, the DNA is TGTGCCGGGGCGGACAGGGCCGGCACTGAAGCTTTCTTT.

The CDR3 is CASDAGDTGELFF. The CDR3 nucleotides are TGTGCCAGCGACGCGGGGGACACCGGGGAGCTGTTTTTT. The chain employs TRBV19 and TRBJ2-2; 7 bases map to TRBD2. The CDR3 consists of 13 residues. Per the germline V gene, CDR1 is LNHDA and CDR2 is SQIVND (reference sequence). V shed 9 bases, J shed 3 bases, and the junction held 4 bases outside the gene matches.

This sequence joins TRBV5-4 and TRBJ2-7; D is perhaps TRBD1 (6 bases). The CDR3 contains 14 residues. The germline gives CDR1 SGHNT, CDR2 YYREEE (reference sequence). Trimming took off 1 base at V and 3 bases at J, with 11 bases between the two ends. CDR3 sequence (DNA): TGTGCCAGCAGCTTGTGGACAGCTGGCTACGAGCAGTACTTC. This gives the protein CASSLWTAGYEQYF.

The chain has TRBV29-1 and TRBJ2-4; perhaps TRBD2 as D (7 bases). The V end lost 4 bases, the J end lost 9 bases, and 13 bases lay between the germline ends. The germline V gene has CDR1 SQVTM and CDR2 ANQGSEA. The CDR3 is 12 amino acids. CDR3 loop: CSVGSGEGIQYF. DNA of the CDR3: TGCAGCGTTGGCTCAGGGGAGGGCATTCAGTACTTC. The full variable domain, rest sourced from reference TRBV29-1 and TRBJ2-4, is SAVISQKPSRDICQRGTSLTIQCQVDSQVTMMFWYRQQPGQSLTLIATANQGSEATYESGFVIDKFPISRPNLTFSTLTVSNMSPEDSSIYLCSVGSGEGIQYFGAGTRLSVL.

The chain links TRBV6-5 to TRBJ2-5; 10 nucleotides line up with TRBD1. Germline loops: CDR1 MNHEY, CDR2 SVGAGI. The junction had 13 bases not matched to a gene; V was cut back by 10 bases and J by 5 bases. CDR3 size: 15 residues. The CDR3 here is CAIGTTGGVGETQYF. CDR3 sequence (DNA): TGTGCCATCGGCACGACAGGGGGCGTCGGGGAGACCCAGTACTTC.

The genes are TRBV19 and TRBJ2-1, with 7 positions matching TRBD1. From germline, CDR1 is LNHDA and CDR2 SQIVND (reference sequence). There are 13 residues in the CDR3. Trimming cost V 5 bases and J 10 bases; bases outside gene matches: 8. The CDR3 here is CASSARSTGEQFF. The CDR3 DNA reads TGTGCCAGTAGTGCCCGATCGACAGGGGAGCAGTTCTTC. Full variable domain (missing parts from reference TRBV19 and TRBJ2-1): DGGITQSPKYLFRKEGQNVTLSCEQNLNHDAMYWYRQDPGQGLRLIYYSQIVNDFQKGDIAEGYSVSREKKESFPLTVTSAQKNPTAFYLCASSARSTGEQFFGPGTRLTVL.

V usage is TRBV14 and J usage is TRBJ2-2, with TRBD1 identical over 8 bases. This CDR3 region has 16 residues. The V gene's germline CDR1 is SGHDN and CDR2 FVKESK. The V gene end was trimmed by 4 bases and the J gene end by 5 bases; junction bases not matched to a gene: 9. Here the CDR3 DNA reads TGTGCCAGCAGCCCCCGACAGGGGACTTGGACCGGGGAGCTGTTTTTT. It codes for CASSPRQGTWTGELFF.

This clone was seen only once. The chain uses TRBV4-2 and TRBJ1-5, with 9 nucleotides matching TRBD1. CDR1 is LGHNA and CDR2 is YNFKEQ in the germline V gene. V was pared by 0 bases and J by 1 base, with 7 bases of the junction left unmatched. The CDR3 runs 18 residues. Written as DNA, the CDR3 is TGTGCCAGCAGCCAAGACCCTACAGGGGGCGGAAGCAATCAGCCCCAGCATTTT. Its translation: CASSQDPTGGGSNQPQHF.

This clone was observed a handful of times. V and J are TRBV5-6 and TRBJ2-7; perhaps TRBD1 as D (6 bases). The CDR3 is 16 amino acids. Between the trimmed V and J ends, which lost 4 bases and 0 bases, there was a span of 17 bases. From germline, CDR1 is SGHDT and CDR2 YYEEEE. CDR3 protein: CASSARATGISYEQYV. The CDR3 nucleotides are TGTGCCAGCAGCGCCCGGGCCACAGGGATCTCCTACGAGCAGTACGTC.

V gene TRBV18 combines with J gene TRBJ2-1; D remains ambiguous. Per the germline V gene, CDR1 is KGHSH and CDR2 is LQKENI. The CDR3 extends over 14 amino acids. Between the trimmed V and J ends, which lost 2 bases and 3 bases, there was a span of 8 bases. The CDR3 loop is CASSPGANYNEQFF. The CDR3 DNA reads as TGTGCCAGCTCACCAGGAGCGAACTACAATGAGCAGTTCTTC.

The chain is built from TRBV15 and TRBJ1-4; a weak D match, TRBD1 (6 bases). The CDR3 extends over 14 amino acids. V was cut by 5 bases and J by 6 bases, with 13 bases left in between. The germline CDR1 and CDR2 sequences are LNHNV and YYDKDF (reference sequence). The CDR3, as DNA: TGTGCCACCAGCGGCCGACAGGACGATGAAAAACTGTTTTTT. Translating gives CATSGRQDDEKLFF.

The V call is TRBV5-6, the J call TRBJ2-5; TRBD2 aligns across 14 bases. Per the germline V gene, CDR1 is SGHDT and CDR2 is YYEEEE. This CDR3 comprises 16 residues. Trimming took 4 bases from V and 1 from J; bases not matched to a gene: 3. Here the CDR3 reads CASSGGLAGVQETQYF. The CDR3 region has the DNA TGTGCCAGCAGCGGGGGACTAGCGGGGGTCCAAGAGACCCAGTACTTC.

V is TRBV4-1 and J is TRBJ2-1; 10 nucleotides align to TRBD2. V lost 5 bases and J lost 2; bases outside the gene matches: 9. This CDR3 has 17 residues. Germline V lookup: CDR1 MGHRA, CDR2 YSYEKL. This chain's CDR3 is CASSSQGTSEPYNEQFF. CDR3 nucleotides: TGCGCCAGCAGCTCGCAGGGGACTAGCGAGCCCTACAATGAGCAGTTCTTC.

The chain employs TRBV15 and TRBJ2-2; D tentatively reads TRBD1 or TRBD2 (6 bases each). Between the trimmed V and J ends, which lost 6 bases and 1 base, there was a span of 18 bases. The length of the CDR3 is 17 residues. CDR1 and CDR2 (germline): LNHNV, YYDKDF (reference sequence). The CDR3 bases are TGTGCCACCAGTCTTCTTTCGGGGGCCGTGAACACCGGGGAGCTGTTTTTT. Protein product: CATSLLSGAVNTGELFF.

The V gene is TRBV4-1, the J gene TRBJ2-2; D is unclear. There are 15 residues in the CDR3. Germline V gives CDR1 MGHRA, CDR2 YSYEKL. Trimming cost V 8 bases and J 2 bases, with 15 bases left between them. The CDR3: CASRGIGGNTGELFF. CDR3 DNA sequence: TGCGCCAGCCGCGGAATAGGCGGAAACACCGGGGAGCTGTTTTTT.

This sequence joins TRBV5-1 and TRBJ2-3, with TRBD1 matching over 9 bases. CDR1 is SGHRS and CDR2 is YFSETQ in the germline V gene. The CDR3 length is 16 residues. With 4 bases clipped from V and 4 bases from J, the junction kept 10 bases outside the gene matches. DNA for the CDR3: TGCGCCAGCAGCGGAACCGGGACAGGGATCCCAGATACGCAGTATTTT. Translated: CASSGTGTGIPDTQYF. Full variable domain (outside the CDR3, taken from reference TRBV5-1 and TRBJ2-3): KAGVTQTPRYLIKTRGQQVTLSCSPISGHRSVSWYQQTPGQGLQFLFEYFSETQRNKGNFPGRFSGRQFSNSRSEMNVSTLELGDSALYLCASSGTGTGIPDTQYFGPGTRLTVL.